This TCR beta chain was recorded in a study of beta chain features in type 1 diabetes. One heparinised draw of blood, averaging around 100 mL, came from each donor. This clone was detected many times. Expressed TCRB transcripts were sequenced because the entire RNA isolate underwent reverse transcription. This table comes from immunoSEQ multiplex PCR, and its TCRdb copy is limited to in-frame clones, with some not included. This table holds under 200,000 clones, approximately 9.9% found once. This clonotype was sampled from a woman aged 18 to 35 in good health. Source material: central memory CD4+ T cells from blood.

The CDR3 region is CASSFWQGSNEQFF. The DNA of the CDR3 is TGTGCCAGCAGCTTCTGGCAGGGTAGTAATGAGCAGTTCTTC. The chain links TRBV5-6 to TRBJ2-1, with D maybe TRBD1 (5 bases). Germline assignment: CDR1 SGHDT and CDR2 YYEEEE. Trimming left V 2 bases short and J 7 bases short, with 13 bases between. CDR3 length equals 14 residues.